The sample holds many counts of the clone carrying this T cell receptor (beta chain). Profiling relied on immunoSEQ multiplex PCR, and the TCRdb table lists in-frame clones only, not all of them. The sample has about 160,000 clones, approximately 94% seen once. The sample belongs to a study of control samples from healthy donors and cancer patients. This CDR3 contains 13 residues. V dropped 6 bases and J dropped 5 bases, with 11 bases sitting between them. Germline V gives CDR1 SNHLY, CDR2 FYNNEI. This sequence joins TRBV2 and TRBJ1-5, with D unresolved. Sequencing was performed on PBMCs. This clonotype was obtained from a man aged 55 to 70 with colorectal cancer. In nucleotides, the CDR3 is TGTGCCAGCAGCTTTACTACGGATCAGCCCCAGCATTTT. Translation: CASSFTTDQPQHF.